The sequence of this T cell receptor beta chain was determined in a study of vaccination effects on CD4 cells after COVID-19. In its sample, this clone was seen once. What it recognizes is unknown. Sequencing was preceded by expansion of antigen-specific CD4+ T cells with viral peptide pools in the ViraFEST assay. Between days 9 and 11 of culture, CD4+ T cells were separated out. CDR1 SEHNR and CDR2 FQNEAQ come from the germline V gene (reference sequence). V lost 8 bases, J lost 2 bases, and 12 bases lay in between. This CDR3 is built from 14 residues. Produced via immunoSEQ multiplex PCR; TCRdb's table is partial and in-frame only. Altogether around 83,000 clones are present, around four fifths being singletons, with the ten largest covering under 2%.

The chain has TRBV7-9 and TRBJ2-2; D remains ambiguous. Sequenced material: CD4+ T cells from PBMCs cultured with HCoV-229E spike peptides, taken before COVID-19 vaccination. This sequence originates from a human donor who received a COVID-19 vaccine. DNA for the CDR3: TGTGCCAGCCGCCAAAAAGGAAACACCGGGGAGCTGTTTTTT. Translating it yields CASRQKGNTGELFF. The variable domain in full, with the rest retrieved from reference TRBV7-9 and TRBJ2-2, is DTGVSQNPRHKITKRGQNVTFRCDPISEHNRLYWYRQTLGQGPEFLTYFQNEAQLEKSRLLSDRFSAERPKGSFSTLEIQRTEQGDSAMYLCASRQKGNTGELFFGEGSRLTVL.